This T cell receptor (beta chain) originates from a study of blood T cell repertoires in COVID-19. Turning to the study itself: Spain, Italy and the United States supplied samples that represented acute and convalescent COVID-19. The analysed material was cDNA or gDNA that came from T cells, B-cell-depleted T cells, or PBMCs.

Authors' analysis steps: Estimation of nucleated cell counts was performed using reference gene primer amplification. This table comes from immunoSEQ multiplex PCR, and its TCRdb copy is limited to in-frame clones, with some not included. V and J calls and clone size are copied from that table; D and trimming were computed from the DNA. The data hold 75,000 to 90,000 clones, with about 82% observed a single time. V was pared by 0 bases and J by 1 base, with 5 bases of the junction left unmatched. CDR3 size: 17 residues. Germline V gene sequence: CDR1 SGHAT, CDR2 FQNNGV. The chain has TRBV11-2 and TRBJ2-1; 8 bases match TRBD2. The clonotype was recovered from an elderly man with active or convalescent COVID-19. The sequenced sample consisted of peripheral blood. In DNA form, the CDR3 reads TGTGCCAGCAGCTTAGATCTGGGCGGGAGGTCCTACAATGAGCAGTTCTTC. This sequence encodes CASSLDLGGRSYNEQFF.